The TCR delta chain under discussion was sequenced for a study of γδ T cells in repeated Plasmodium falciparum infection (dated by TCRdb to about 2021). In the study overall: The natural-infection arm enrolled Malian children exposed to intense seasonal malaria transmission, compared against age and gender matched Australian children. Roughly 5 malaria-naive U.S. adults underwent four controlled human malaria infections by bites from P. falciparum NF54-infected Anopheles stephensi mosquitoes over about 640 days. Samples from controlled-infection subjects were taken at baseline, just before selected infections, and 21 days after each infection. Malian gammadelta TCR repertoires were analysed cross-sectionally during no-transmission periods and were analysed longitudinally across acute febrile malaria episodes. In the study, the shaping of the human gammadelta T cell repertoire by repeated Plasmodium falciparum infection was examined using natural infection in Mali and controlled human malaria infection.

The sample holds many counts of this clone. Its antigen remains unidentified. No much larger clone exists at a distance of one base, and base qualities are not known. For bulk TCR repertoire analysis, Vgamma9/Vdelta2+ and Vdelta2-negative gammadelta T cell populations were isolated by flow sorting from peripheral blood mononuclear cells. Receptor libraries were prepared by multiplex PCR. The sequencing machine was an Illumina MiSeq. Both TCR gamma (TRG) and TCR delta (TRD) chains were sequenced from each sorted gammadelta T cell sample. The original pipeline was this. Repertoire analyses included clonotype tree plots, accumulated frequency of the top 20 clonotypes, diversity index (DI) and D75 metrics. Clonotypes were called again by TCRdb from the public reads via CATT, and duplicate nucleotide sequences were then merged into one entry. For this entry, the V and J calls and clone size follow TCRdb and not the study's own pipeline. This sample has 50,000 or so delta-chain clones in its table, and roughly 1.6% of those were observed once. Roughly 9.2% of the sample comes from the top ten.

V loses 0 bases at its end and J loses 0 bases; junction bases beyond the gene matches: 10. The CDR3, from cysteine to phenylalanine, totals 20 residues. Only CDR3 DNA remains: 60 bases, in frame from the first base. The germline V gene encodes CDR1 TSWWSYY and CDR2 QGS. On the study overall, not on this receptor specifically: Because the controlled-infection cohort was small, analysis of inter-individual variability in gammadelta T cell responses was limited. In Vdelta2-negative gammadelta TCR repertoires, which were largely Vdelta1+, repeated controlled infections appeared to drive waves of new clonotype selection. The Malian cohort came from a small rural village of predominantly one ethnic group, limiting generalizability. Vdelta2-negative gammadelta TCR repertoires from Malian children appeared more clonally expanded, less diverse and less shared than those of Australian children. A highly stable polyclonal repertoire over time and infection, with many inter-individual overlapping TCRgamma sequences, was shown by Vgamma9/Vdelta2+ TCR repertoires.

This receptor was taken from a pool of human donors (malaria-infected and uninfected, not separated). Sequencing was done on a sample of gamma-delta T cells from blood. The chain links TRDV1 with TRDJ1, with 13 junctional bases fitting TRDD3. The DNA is TGTGCTCTTGGGGAACTCAGAGATGTACTGGGGGATACGGACACCGATAAACTCATCTTT. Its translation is CALGELRDVLGDTDTDKLIF.